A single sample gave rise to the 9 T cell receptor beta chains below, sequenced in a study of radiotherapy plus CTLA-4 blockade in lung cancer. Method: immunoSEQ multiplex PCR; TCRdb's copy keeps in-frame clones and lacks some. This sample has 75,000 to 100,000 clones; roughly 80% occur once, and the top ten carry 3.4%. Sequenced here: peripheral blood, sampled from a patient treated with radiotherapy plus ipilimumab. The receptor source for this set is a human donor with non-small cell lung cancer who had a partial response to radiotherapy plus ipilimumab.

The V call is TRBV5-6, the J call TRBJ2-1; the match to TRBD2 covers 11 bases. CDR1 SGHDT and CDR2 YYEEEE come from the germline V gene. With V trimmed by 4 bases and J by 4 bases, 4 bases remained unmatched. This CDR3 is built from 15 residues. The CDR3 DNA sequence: TGTGCCAGCAGCCGACTAGCGGGGCAATACAATGAGCAGTTCTTC. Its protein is CASSRLAGQYNEQFF.

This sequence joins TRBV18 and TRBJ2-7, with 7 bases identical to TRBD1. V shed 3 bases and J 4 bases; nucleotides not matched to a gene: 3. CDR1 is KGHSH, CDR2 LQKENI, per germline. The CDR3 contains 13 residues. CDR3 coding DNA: TGTGCCAGCTCACCCGGGACAGATTACGAGCAGTACTTC. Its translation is CASSPGTDYEQYF.

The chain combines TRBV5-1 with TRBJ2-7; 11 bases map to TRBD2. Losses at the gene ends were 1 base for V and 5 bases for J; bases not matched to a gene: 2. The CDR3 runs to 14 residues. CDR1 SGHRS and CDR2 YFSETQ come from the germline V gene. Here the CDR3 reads CASSLTSGSDEQYF. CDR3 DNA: TGCGCCAGCAGCTTGACTAGCGGGAGCGACGAGCAGTACTTC.

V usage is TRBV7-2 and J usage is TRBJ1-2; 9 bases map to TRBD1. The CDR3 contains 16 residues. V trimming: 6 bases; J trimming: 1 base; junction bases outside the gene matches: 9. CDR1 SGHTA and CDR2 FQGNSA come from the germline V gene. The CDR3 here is CASSYARTGVNYGYTF. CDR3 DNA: TGTGCCAGCAGTTACGCCAGGACAGGGGTTAACTATGGCTACACCTTC.

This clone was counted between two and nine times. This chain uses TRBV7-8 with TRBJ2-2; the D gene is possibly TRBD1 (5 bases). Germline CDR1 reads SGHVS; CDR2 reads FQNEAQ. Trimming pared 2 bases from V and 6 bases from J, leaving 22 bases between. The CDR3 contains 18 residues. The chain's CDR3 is CASSLTYGAGNMPGELFF. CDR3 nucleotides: TGTGCCAGCAGCTTAACGTATGGGGCAGGGAACATGCCCGGGGAGCTGTTTTTT.

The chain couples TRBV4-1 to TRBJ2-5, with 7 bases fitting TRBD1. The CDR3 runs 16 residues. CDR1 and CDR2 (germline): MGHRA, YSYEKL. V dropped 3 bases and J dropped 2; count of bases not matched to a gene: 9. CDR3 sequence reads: CASSHVGTDNQETQYF. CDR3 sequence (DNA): TGCGCCAGCAGCCACGTCGGGACAGATAATCAAGAGACCCAGTACTTC.

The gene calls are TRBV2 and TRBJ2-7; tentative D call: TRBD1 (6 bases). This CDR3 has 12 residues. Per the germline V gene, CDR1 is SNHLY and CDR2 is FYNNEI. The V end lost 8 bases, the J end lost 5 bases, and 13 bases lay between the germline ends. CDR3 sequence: CASLRGSDEQYF. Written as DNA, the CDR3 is TGTGCCAGCTTGAGGGGGAGCGACGAGCAGTACTTC.

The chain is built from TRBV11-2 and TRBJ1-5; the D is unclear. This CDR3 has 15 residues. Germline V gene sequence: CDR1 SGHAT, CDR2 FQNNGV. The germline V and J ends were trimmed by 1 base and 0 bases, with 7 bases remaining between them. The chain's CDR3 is CASSLVVYSNQPQHF. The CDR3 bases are TGTGCCAGCAGCTTAGTCGTATATAGCAATCAGCCCCAGCATTTT.

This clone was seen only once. CDR3: CASSAGGTQYF. Here the CDR3 DNA reads TGTGCCAGCAGTGCCGGTGGGACCCAGTACTTC. The chain is built from TRBV6-5 and TRBJ2-5; D gene unclear. The V end lost 5 bases, the J end lost 7 bases, and 8 bases lay between the germline ends. This CDR3 has 11 amino acids. Germline CDR1 and CDR2: MNHEY and SVGAGI.